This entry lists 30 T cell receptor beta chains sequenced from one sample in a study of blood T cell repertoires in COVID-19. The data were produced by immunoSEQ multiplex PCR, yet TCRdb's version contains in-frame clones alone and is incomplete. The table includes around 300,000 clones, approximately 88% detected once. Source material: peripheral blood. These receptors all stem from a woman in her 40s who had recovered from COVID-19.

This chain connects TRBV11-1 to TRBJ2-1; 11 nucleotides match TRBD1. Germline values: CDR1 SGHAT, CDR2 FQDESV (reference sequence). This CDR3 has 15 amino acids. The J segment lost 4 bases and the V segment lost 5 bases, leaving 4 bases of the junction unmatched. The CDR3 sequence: CASSTGTGGYNEQFF. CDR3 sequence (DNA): TGTGCCAGCAGCACCGGGACAGGGGGTTACAATGAGCAGTTCTTC.

Here the CDR3 DNA reads TGTGCCAGCAGCCCAGGACTAGCGAGCAACAATGAGCAGTTCTTC. Translation: CASSPGLASNNEQFF. The chain joins TRBV9 to TRBJ2-1; TRBD2 matches at 9 bases. The CDR3 extends over 15 amino acids. Germline CDR1 SGDLS, CDR2 YYNGEE. V lost 4 bases, J lost 5 bases, and 7 bases stayed unmatched.

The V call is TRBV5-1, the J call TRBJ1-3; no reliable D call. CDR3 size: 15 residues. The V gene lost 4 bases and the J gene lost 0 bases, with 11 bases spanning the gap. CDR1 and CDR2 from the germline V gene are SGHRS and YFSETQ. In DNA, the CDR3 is TGCGCCAGCAGCCGAGGATCGGTCTCTGGAAACACCATATATTTT. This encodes CASSRGSVSGNTIYF.

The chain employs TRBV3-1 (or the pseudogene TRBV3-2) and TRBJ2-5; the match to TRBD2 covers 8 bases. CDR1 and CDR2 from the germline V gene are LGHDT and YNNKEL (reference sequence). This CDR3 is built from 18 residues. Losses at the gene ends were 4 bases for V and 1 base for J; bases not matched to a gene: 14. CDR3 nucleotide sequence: TGTGCCAGCAGCCGTTACCCCATGGTAGCGGGGACCCAAGAGACCCAGTACTTC. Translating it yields CASSRYPMVAGTQETQYF.

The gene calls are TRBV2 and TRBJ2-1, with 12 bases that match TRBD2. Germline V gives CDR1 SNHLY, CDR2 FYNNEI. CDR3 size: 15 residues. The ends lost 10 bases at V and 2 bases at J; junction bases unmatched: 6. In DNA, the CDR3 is TGTGCCACACTAGCGGGGGGCCGTACCTACAATGAGCAGTTCTTC. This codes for CATLAGGRTYNEQFF.

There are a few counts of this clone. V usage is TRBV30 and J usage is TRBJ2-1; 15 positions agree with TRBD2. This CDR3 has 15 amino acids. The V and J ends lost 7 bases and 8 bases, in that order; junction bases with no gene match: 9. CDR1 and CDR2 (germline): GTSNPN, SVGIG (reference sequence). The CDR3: CALNSGLAGGYEQFF. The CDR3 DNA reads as TGTGCCTTAAACTCGGGACTAGCGGGAGGTTATGAGCAGTTCTTC.

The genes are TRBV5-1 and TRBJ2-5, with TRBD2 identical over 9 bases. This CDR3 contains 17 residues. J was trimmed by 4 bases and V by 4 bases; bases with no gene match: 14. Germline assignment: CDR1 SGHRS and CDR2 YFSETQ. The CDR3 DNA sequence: TGCGCCAGCAGCCCGGGGGCGGGAGGGCCTCAGTTAGAGACCCAGTACTTC. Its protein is CASSPGAGGPQLETQYF.

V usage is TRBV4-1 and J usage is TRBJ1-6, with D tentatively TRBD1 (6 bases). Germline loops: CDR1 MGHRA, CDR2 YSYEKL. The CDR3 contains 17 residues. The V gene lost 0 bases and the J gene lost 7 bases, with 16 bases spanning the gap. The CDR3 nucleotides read TGCGCCAGCAGCCAAGATCGGGGGGCCGGTGGGAATTCACCCCTCCACTTT. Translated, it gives CASSQDRGAGGNSPLHF.

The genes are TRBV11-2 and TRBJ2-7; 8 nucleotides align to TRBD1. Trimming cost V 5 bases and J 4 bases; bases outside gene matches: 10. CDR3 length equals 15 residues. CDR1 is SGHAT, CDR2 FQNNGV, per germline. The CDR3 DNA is TGTGCCAGCAGCCCGCCGGCAGGGGGCTGGTACGAGCAGTACTTC. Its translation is CASSPPAGGWYEQYF.

In nucleotides, the CDR3 is TGTGCCAGCTCACCCACGGGACAGGGGGCTCGGACCGGGGAGCTGTTTTTT. It codes for CASSPTGQGARTGELFF. This chain connects TRBV18 to TRBJ2-2; 12 bases match TRBD1. The germline gives CDR1 KGHSH, CDR2 LQKENI. Trimming at V came to 3 bases and at J to 5 bases, leaving 7 bases not matched to a gene. The CDR3 sequence is 17 residues long.

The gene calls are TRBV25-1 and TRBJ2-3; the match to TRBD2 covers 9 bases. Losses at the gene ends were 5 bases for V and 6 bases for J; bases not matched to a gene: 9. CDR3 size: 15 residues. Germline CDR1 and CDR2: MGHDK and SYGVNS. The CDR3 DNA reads TGTGCCAGCAGTAAACCTAGCGGGACTGCGGATACGCAGTATTTT. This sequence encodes CASSKPSGTADTQYF.

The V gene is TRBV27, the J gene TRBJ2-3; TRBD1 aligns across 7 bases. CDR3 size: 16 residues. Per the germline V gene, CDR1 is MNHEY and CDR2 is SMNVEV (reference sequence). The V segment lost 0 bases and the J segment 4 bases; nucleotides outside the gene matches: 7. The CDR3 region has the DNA TGTGCCAGCAGTTTATCATCGACAGGGTTGGCAGATACGCAGTATTTT. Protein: CASSLSSTGLADTQYF.

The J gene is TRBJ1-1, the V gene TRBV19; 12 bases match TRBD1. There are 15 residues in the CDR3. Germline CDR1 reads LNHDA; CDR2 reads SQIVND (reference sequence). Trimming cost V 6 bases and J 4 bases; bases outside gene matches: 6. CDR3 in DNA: TGTGCCAGTAGCAGGGACAGGGGGCGAGGCACTGAAGCTTTCTTT. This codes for CASSRDRGRGTEAFF.

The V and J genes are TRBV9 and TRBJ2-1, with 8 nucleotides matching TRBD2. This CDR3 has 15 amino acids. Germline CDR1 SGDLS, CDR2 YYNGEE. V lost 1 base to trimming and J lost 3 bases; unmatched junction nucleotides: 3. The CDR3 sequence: CASSVSGSGYNEQFF. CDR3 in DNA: TGTGCCAGCAGCGTAAGCGGGAGTGGCTACAATGAGCAGTTCTTC. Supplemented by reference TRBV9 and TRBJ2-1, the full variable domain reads DSGVTQTPKHLITATGQRVTLRCSPRSGDLSVYWYQQSLDQGLQFLIQYYNGEERAKGNILERFSAQQFPDLHSELNLSSLELGDSALYFCASSVSGSGYNEQFFGPGTRLTVL.

The CDR3 loop is CATTLWGTAFSQETQYF. The CDR3 DNA is TGTGCCACTACCCTCTGGGGGACAGCTTTTTCCCAAGAGACCCAGTACTTC. The chain recombines TRBV7-9 with TRBJ2-5, with TRBD1 identical over 7 bases. This CDR3 has 17 residues. Losses at the gene ends were 10 bases for V and 1 base for J; bases not matched to a gene: 18. The germline gives CDR1 SEHNR, CDR2 FQNEAQ (reference sequence).

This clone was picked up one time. The CDR3 DNA sequence: TGTGCCAGCAGTGCCCGAGGAGCAACTAATGAAAAACTGTTTTTT. This gives the protein CASSARGATNEKLFF. The chain couples TRBV28 to TRBJ1-4; D gene uncertain. The V end lost 5 bases, the J end lost 0 bases, and 10 bases lay between the germline ends. Germline CDR1 is MDHEN and CDR2 is SYDVKM. The CDR3 is 15 residues long.

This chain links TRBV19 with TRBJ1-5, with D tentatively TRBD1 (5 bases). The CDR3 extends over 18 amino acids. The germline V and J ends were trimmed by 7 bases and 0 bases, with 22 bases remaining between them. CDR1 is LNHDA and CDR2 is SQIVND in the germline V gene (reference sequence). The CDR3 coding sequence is TGTGCCAGTACCCCTCCGAACACCGGGGGACTTAGCAATCAGCCCCAGCATTTT. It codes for CASTPPNTGGLSNQPQHF.

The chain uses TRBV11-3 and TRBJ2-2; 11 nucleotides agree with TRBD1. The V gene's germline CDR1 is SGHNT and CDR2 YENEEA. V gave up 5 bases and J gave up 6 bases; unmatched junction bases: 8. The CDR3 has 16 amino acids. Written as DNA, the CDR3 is TGTGCCAGCAGCACCCGGGGACAGGGGGGTTCCGGGGAGCTGTTTTTT. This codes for CASSTRGQGGSGELFF.

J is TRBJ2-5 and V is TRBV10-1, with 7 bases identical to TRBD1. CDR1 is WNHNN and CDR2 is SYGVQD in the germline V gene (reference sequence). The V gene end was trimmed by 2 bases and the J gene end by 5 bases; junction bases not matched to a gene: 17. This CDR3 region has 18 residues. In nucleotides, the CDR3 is TGCGCCAGCAGTGAGACCACCCCCGGGGCAGGGGGTAGGGAGACCCAGTACTTC. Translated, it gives CASSETTPGAGGRETQYF.

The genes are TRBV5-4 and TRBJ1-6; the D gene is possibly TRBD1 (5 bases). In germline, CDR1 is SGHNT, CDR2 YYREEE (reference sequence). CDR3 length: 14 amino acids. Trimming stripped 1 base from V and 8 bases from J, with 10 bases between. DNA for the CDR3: TGTGCCAGCAGCTTGTTGGGGCATGATTCACCCCTCCACTTT. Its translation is CASSLLGHDSPLHF.

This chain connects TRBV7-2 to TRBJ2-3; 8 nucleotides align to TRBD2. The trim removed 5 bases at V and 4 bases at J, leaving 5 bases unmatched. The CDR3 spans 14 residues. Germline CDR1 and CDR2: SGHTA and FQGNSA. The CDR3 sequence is CASSPGGRPDTQYF. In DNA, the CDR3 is TGTGCCAGCAGCCCGGGGGGGCGCCCAGATACGCAGTATTTT.

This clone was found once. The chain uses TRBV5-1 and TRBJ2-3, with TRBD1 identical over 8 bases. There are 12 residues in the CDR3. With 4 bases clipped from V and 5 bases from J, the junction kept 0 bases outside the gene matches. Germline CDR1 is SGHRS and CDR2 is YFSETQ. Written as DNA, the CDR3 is TGCGCCAGCAGCGGGACAGGAGATACGCAGTATTTT. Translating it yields CASSGTGDTQYF.

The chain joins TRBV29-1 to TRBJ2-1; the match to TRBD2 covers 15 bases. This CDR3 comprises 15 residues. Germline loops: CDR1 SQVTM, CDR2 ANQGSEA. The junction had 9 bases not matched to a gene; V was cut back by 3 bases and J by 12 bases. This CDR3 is CSVDLTGTSGRRQFF. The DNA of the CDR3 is TGCAGCGTTGATTTAACCGGGACTAGCGGGAGGAGGCAGTTCTTC.

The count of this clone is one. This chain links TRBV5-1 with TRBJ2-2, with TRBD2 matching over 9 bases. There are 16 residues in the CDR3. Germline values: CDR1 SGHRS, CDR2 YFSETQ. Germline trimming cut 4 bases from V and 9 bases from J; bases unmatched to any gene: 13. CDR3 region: CASSPRTRSGSWELFF. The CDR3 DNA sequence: TGCGCCAGCAGCCCCAGGACCCGTAGCGGGAGCTGGGAGCTGTTTTTT. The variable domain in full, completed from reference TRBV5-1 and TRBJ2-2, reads KAGVTQTPRYLIKTRGQQVTLSCSPISGHRSVSWYQQTPGQGLQFLFEYFSETQRNKGNFPGRFSGRQFSNSRSEMNVSTLELGDSALYLCASSPRTRSGSWELFFGEGSRLTVL.

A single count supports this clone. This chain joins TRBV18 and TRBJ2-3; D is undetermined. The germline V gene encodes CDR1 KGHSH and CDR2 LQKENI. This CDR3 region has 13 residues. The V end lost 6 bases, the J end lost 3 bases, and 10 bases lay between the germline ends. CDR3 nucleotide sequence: TGTGCCAGCTCGGCCCTAGAGACAGATACGCAGTATTTT. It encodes CASSALETDTQYF.

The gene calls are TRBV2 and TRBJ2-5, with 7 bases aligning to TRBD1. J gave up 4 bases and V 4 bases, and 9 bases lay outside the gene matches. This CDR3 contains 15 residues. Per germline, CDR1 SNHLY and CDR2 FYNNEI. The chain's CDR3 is CASSVLQGVRETQYF. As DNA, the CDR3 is TGTGCCAGCAGTGTGTTGCAGGGGGTCCGAGAGACCCAGTACTTC.

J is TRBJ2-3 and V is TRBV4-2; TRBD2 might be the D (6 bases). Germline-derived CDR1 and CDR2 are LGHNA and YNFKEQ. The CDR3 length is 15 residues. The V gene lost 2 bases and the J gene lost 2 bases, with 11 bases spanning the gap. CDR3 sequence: CASSQTSLDTDTQYF. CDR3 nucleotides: TGTGCCAGCAGCCAAACTAGCCTAGACACAGATACGCAGTATTTT.

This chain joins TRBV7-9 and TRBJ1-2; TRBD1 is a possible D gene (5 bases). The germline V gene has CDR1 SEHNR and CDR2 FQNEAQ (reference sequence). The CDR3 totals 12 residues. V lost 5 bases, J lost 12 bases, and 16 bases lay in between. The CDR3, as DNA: TGTGCCAGCAGCCAGGGCCCCGCCGCCAACACCTTC. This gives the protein CASSQGPAANTF.

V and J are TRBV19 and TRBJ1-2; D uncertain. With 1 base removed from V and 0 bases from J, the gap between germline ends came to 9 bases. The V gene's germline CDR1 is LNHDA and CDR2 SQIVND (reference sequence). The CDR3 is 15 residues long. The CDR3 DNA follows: TGTGCCAGTAGTATAGGCCCGGGAACTAACTATGGCTACACCTTC. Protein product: CASSIGPGTNYGYTF.

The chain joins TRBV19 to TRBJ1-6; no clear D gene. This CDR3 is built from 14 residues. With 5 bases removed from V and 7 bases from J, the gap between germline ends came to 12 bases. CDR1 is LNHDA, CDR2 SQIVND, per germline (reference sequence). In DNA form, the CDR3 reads TGTGCCAGTAGTCGCCTCGGGTCCAATTCACCCCTCCACTTT. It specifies CASSRLGSNSPLHF.